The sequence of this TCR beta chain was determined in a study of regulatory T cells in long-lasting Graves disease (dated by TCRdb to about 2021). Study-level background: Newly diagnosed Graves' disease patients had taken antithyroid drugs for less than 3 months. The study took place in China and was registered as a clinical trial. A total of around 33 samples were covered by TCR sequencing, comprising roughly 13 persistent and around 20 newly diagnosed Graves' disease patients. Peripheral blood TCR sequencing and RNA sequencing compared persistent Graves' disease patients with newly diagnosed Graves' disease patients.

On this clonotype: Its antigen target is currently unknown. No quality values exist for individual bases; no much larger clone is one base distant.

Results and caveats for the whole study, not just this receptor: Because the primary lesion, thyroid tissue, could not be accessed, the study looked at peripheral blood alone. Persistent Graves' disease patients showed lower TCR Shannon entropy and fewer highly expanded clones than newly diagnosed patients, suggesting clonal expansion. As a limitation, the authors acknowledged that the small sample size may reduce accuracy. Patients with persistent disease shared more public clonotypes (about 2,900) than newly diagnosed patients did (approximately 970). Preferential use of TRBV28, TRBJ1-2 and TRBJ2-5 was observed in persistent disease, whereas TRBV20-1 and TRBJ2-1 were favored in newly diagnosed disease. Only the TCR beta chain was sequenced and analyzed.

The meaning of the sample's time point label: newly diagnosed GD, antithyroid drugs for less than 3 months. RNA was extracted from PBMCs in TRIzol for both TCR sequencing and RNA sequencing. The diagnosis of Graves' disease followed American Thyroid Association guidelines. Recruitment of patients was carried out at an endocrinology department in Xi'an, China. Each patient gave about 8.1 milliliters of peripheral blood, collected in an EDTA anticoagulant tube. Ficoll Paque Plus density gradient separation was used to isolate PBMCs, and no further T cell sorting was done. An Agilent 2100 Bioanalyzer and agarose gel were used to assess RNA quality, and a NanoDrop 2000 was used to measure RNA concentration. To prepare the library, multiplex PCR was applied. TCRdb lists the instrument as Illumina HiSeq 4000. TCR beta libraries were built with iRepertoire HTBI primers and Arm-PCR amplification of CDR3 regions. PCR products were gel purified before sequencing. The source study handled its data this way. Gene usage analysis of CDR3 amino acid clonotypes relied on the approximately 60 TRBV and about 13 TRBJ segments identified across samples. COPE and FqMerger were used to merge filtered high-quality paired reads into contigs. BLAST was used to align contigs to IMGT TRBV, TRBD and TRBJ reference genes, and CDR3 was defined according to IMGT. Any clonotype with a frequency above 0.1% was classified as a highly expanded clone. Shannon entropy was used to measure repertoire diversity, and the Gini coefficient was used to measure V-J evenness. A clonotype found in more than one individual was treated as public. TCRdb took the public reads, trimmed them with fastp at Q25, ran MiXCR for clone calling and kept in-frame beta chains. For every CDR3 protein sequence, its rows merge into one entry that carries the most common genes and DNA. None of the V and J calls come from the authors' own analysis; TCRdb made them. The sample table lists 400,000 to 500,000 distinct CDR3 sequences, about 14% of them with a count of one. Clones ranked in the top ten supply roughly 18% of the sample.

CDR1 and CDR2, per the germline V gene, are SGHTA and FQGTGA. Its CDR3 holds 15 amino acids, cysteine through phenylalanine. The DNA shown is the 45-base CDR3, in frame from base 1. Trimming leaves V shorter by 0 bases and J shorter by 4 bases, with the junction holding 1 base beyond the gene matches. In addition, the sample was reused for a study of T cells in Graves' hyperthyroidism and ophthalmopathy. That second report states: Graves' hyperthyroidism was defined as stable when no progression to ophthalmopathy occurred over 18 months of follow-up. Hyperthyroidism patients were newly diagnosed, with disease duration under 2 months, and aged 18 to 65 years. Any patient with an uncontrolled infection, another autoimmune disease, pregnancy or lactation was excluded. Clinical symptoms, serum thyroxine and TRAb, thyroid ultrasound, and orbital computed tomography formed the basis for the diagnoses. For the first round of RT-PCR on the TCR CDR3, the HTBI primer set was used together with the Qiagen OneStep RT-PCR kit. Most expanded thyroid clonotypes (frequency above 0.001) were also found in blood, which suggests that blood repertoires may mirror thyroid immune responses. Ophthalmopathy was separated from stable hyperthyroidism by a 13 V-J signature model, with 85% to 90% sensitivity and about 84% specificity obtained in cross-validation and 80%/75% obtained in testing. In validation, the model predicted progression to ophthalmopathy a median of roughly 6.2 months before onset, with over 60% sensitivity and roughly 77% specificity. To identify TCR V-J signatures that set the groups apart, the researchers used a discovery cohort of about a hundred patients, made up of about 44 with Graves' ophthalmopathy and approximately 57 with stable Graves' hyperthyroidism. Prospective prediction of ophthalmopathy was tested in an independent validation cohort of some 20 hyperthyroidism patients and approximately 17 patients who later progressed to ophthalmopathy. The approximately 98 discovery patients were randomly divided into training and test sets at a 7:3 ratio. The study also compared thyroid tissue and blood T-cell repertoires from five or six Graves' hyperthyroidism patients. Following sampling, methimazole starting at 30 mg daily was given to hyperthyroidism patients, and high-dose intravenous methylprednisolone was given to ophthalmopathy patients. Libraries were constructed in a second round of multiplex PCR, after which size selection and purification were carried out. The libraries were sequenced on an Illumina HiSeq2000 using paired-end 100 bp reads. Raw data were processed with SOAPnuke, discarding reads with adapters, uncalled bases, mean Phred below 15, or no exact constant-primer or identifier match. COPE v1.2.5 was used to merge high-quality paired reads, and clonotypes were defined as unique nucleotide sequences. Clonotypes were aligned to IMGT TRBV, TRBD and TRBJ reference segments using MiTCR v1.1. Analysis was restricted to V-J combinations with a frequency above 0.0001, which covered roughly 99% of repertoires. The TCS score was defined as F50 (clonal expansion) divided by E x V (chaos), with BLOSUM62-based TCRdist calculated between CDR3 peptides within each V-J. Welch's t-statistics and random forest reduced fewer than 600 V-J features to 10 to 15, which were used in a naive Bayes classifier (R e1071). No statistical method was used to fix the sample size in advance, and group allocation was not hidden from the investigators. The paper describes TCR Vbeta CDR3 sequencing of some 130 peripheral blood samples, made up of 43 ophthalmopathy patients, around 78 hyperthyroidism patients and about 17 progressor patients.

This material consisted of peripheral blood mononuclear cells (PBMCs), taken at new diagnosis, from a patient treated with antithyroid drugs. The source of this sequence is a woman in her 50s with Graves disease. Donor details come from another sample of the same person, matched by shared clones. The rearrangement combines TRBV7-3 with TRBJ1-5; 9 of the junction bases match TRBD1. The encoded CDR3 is CASSLTGQGNQPQHF. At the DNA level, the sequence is TGTGCCAGCAGCTTAACGGGACAGGGAAATCAGCCCCAGCATTTT. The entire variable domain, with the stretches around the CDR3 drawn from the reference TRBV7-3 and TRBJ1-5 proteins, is GAGVSQTPSNKVTEKGKYVELRCDPISGHTALYWYRQSLGQGPEFLIYFQGTGAADDSGLPNDRFFAVRPEGSVSTLKIQRTERGDSAVYLCASSLTGQGNQPQHFGDGTRLSIL.